This TCR beta chain was profiled in a study of identical twins. TCRdb used MiXCR to reprocess the 5' RACE reads, holding one entry per CDR3 protein. The repertoire holds approximately 490,000 distinct CDR3 sequences, 20% to 25% seen once, with 0.48% in the top ten. The CDR3 runs 13 residues. V was clipped by 6 bases and J by 2 bases, with 8 bases between them. Overall study results and limits: For monozygotic twins, models underestimated out-of-frame TCR alpha sharing. Twins' excess sharing was less marked for out-of-frame beta sequences. Abundant beta clonotypes from cord blood had fewer insertions, unlike memory repertoires, which showed none.

All donors comprised healthy Caucasians. In this sample, this clonotype turned up a few times. Antigen specificity is unknown. This sample was shared with a second study, whose subject was yellow fever vaccine responses in identical twins.

This TCR derives from a woman between 18 and 29 years old in good health. This chain links TRBV12-3 or TRBV12-4 with TRBJ2-1; D is possibly TRBD1 (5 bases). The sample comprised CD4+ T cells sorted from blood. The CDR3 sequence is CASRKGTYNEQFF. The CDR3 DNA reads TGTGCCAGCAGGAAGGGGACCTACAATGAGCAGTTCTTC.